These 2 T cell receptor beta chains originate from one sample sequenced in a study of tissue T cells after allogeneic stem cell transplantation. TCRdb's copy holds only in-frame clones and misses some; the assay was immunoSEQ multiplex PCR. The sample lists around 6,300 clones, about 73% occurring once. Sample: tissue from the rectum, taken at autopsy. Receptors were obtained from a woman aged 18-49 years with breast cancer.

By frequency in the sample, this clone is medium-sized. The gene calls are TRBV28 and TRBJ1-5, with 10 bases identical to TRBD1. V lost 6 bases to trimming and J lost 2 bases; unmatched junction nucleotides: 13. The germline CDR1 and CDR2 sequences are MDHEN and SYDVKM. The CDR3 runs to 18 residues. CDR3 amino acids: CASRGGGQGVFGNQPQHF. The CDR3 bases are TGTGCCAGCAGGGGAGGAGGACAGGGGGTCTTCGGCAATCAGCCCCAGCATTTT.

This CDR3 reads CASSLAPAGDGYTF. The CDR3 region has the DNA TGTGCCAGCAGCTTAGCCCCAGCCGGAGATGGCTACACCTTC. The chain joins TRBV7-2 to TRBJ1-2; no clear D. The CDR3 consists of 14 residues. CDR1 SGHTA and CDR2 FQGNSA come from the germline V gene. V dropped 0 bases and J dropped 6 bases, with 11 bases sitting between them.